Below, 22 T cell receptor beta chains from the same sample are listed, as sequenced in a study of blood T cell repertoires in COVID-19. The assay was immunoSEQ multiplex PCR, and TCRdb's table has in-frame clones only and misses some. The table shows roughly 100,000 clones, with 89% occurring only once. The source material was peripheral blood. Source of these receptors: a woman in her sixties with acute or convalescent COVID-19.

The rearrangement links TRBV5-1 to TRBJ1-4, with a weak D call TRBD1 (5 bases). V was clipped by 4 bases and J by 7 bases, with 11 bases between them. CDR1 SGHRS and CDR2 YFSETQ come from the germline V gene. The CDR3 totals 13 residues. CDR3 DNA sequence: TGCGCCAGCAGCGGTGAAAGGGGTGAAAAACTGTTTTTT. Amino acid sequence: CASSGERGEKLFF. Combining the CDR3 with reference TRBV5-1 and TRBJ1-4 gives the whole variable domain KAGVTQTPRYLIKTRGQQVTLSCSPISGHRSVSWYQQTPGQGLQFLFEYFSETQRNKGNFPGRFSGRQFSNSRSEMNVSTLELGDSALYLCASSGERGEKLFFGSGTQLSVL.

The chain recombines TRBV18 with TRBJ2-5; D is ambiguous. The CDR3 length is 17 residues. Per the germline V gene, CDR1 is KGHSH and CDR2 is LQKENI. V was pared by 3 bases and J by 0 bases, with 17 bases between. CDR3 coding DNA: TGTGCCAGCTCACCCCTACCAGTGACGGAGTACCAAGAGACCCAGTACTTC. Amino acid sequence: CASSPLPVTEYQETQYF.

The CDR3 sequence: CASSLRAGWDTEAFF. As DNA, the CDR3 is TGTGCCAGCAGCTTACGGGCAGGGTGGGACACTGAAGCTTTCTTT. V usage is TRBV11-3 and J usage is TRBJ1-1; perhaps TRBD1 as D (5 bases). Trimming left V 2 bases short and J 3 bases short, with 13 bases between. The length of the CDR3 is 15 residues. Germline lookup yields CDR1 SGHNT and CDR2 YENEEA. The complete variable domain, with remaining parts taken from reference TRBV11-3 and TRBJ1-1, reads EAGVVQSPRYKIIEKKQPVAFWCNPISGHNTLYWYLQNLGQGPELLIRYENEEAVDDSQLPKDRFSAERLKGVDSTLKIQPAELGDSAVYLCASSLRAGWDTEAFFGQGTRLTVV.

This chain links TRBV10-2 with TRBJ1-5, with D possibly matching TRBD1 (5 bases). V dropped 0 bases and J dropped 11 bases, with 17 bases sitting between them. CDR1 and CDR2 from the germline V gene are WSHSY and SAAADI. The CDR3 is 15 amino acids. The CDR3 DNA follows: TGCGCCAGCAGTGAGTCGGACACTTTCCGCCAGGCCCAGCATTTT. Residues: CASSESDTFRQAQHF.

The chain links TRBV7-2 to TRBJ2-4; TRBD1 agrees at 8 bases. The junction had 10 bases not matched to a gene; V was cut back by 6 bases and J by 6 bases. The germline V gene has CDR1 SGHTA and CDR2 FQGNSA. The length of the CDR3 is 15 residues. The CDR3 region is CASSFQGARGNIQYF. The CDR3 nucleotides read TGTGCCAGCAGTTTCCAGGGGGCGCGGGGAAACATTCAGTACTTC.

The CDR3 spells CASSHRDPARAQHF. The CDR3 DNA reads TGTGCCAGTAGTCACAGGGACCCCGCCCGGGCCCAGCATTTT. The V gene is TRBV19, the J gene TRBJ1-5; D is perhaps TRBD1 (6 bases). The CDR3 loop spans 14 amino acids. The germline V gene encodes CDR1 LNHDA and CDR2 SQIVND (reference sequence). V was shortened by 5 bases and J by 11 bases, with 19 bases between the two germline ends.

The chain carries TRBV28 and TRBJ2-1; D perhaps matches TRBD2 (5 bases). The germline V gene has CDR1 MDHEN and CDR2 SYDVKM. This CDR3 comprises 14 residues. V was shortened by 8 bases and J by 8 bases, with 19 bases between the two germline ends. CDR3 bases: TGTGCCAGCGGGAGACCGGGTCCTGCTCATGAGCAGTTCTTC. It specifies CASGRPGPAHEQFF.

The CDR3 here is CASRRPGQGSREKLFF. The CDR3 DNA reads as TGTGCCAGCAGACGGCCGGGACAGGGGAGTCGTGAAAAACTGTTTTTT. The chain uses TRBV28 and TRBJ1-4; 10 positions agree with TRBD1. J lost 7 bases, V lost 6 bases, and 11 bases had no gene match. The germline V gene encodes CDR1 MDHEN and CDR2 SYDVKM. The CDR3 runs 16 residues.

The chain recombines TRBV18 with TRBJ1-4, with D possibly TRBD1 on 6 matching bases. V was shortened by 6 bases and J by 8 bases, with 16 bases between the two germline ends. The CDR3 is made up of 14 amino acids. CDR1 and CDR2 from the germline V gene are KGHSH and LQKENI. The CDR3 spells CASSLRDNGEKLFF. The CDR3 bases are TGTGCCAGCTCTCTCCGGGACAATGGGGAAAAACTGTTTTTT. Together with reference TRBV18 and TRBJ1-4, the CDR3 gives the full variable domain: NAGVMQNPRHLVRRRGQEARLRCSPMKGHSHVYWYRQLPEEGLKFMVYLQKENIIDESGMPKERFSAEFPKEGPSILRIQQVVRGDSAAYFCASSLRDNGEKLFFGSGTQLSVL.

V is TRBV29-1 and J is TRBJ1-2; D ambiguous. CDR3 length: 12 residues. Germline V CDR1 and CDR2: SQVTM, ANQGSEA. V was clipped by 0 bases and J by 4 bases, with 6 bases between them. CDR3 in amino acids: CSVEDPFYGYTF. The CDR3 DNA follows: TGCAGCGTTGAAGATCCCTTCTATGGCTACACCTTC.

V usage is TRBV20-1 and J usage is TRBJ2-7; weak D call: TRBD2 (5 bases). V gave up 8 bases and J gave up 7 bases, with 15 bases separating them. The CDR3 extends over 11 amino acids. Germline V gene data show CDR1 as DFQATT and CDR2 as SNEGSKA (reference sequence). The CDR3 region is CSTLISGEQYV. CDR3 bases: TGCAGTACCCTCATCTCGGGAGAGCAGTACGTC.

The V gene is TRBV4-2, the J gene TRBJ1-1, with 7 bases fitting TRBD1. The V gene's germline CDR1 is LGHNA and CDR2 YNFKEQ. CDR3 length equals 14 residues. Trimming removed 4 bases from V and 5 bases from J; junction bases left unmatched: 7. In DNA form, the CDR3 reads TGTGCCAGCAGCCCCGAGACAGGGTGGACTGAAGCTTTCTTT. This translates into CASSPETGWTEAFF.

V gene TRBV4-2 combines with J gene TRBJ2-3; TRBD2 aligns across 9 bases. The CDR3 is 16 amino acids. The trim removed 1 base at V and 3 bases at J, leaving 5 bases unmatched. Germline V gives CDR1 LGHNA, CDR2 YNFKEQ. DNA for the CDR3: TGTGCCAGCAGCCAAGCCCCGCTAGCGGGAACAGATACGCAGTATTTT. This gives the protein CASSQAPLAGTDTQYF.

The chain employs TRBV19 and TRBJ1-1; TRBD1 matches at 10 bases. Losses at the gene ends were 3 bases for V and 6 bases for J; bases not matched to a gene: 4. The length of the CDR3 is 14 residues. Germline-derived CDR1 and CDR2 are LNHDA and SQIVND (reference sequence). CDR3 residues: CASSIRTGGAEAFF. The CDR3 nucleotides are TGTGCCAGTAGTATTAGGACAGGGGGTGCTGAAGCTTTCTTT.

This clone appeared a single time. Here the CDR3 reads CASSWVTSGTDTQYF. CDR3 bases: TGTGCCAGCAGCTGGGTGACTAGCGGCACAGATACGCAGTATTTT. J is TRBJ2-3 and V is TRBV7-8, with 8 bases aligning to TRBD2. There are 15 residues in the CDR3. V trimming: 4 bases; J trimming: 1 base; junction bases outside the gene matches: 4. CDR1 is SGHVS and CDR2 is FQNEAQ in the germline V gene. Together with reference TRBV7-8 and TRBJ2-3, the CDR3 gives the full variable domain: GAGVSQSPRYKVAKRGQDVALRCDPISGHVSLFWYQQALGQGPEFLTYFQNEAQLDKSGLPSDRFFAERPEGSVSTLKIQRTQQEDSAVYLCASSWVTSGTDTQYFGPGTRLTVL.

The CDR3 DNA reads as TGTGCCAGTAGAAGGACCGGCGGAGGCGATACGCAGTATTTT. This codes for CASRRTGGGDTQYF. The chain employs TRBV19 and TRBJ2-3; perhaps TRBD2 as D (5 bases). CDR3 length: 14 residues. CDR1 and CDR2 from the germline V gene are LNHDA and SQIVND (reference sequence). V lost 6 bases, J lost 6 bases, and 16 bases lay in between.

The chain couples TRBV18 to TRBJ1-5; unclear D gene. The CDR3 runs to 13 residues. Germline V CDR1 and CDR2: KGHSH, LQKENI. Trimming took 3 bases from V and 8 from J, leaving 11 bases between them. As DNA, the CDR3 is TGTGCCAGCTCACCCCTGCGCGCGGAGCCCCAGCATTTT. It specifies CASSPLRAEPQHF.

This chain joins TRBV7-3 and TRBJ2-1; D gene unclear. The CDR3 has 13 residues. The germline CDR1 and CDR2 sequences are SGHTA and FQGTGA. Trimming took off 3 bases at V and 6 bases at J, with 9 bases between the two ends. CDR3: CASSFSPSNEQFF. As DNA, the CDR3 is TGTGCCAGCAGCTTTTCCCCATCCAATGAGCAGTTCTTC. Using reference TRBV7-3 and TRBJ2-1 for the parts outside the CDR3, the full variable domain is GAGVSQTPSNKVTEKGKYVELRCDPISGHTALYWYRQSLGQGPEFLIYFQGTGAADDSGLPNDRFFAVRPEGSVSTLKIQRTERGDSAVYLCASSFSPSNEQFFGPGTRLTVL.

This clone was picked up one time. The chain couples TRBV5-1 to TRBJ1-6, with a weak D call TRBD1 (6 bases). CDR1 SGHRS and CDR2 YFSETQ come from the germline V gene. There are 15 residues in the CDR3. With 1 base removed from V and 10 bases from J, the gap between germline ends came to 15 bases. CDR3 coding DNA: TGCGCCAGCAGCTTGACAGGGATTGCACGGTCACCCCTCCACTTT. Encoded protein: CASSLTGIARSPLHF.

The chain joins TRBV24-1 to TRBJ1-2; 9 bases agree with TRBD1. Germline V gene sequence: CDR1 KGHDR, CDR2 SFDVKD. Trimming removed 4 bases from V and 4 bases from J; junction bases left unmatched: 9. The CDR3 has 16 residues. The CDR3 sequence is CATSDAKQGAGYGYTF. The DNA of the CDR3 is TGTGCCACCAGTGACGCTAAACAGGGGGCTGGCTATGGCTACACCTTC.

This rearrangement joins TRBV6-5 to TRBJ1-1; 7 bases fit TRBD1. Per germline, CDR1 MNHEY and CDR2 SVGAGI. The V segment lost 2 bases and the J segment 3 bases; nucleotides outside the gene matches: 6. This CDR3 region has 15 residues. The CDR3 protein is CASSYGTATYTEAFF. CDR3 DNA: TGTGCCAGCAGTTACGGGACAGCAACGTACACTGAAGCTTTCTTT.

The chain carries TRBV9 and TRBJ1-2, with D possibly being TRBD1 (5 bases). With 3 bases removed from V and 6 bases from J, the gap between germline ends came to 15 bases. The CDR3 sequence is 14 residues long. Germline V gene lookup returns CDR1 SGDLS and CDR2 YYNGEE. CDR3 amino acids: CASSGEGRGDGYTF. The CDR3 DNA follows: TGTGCCAGCAGCGGGGAGGGTAGGGGAGATGGCTACACCTTC. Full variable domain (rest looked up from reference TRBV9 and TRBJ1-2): DSGVTQTPKHLITATGQRVTLRCSPRSGDLSVYWYQQSLDQGLQFLIQYYNGEERAKGNILERFSAQQFPDLHSELNLSSLELGDSALYFCASSGEGRGDGYTFGSGTRLTVV.